The following is a TCR beta chain sequence with its context. Its antigen is currently not known. Base qualities are not provided; no much larger clone lies one nucleotide away. Per the publication, the time point label means: baseline before first vaccination. The vaccinee samples were drawn from two UK trials, COV001 and COV002, one of which was a single-blind randomized controlled phase 2/3 trial testing AZD1222 (ChAdOx1 nCoV-19) in healthy adults. For TCRbeta chain sequencing, PBMC samples from trial participants were taken at day 0 and at day 28 after the second dose. These data come from a study of T cell responses to AZD1222 COVID-19 vaccine (dated by TCRdb to about 2021). Some background on the complete study: AZD1222 recipients whose second dose came at about 4 weeks and those whose second dose came at about 12 weeks were combined into one group, since spike-specific TCR depth and breadth did not differ between the two schedules. TCR sequencing covered roughly 230 trial participants: 200 to 210 given two doses of AZD1222 and 26 given two doses of MenACWY control vaccine. Trial participants were enrolled into age subgroups of 18-55, 56-69 and 70-plus years, which contained about 150, 28 and 57 TCR-sequenced participants, respectively.

Results and caveats for the whole study, not just this receptor: In the small 56-69-year group, the increase in depth fell short of significance, most likely because of low power. The vaccine-associated CD4 TCRs covered the entire spike protein, and the dominant responses fell in regions 160-218 and 743-854. Epitopes outside the regions mutated in the B.1.351 and B.1.1.7 variants were reportedly recognized by nearly half of the unique spike-specific TCRs. After two AZD1222 doses, both the breadth and the depth of spike-specific TCRs were significantly higher than at day 0 and than in MenACWY recipients. Conclusions about previously exposed vaccinees are limited, since just five to seven AZD1222 recipients were seropositive for SARS-CoV-2 at baseline. Because no day 14 peak-response samples were available, the repertoires could be characterized only after the peak T cell response. Participants were mostly white British and included more females than males, and it was suggested by the authors that clonal diversity may have been underestimated.

Via the germline V gene, CDR1 is SQVTM and CDR2 ANQGSEA. V gives up 7 bases and J gives up 5 bases, and the segment between their germline ends measures 15 bases. The CDR3 covers 13 residues, taking in both the cysteine and the phenylalanine. Left in the record is the CDR3 DNA by itself, 39 bases read in frame from the first base. The CDR3 regions of human TCRbeta chains were subjected to immunosequencing. Concerning the study's data processing: Repertoire TCRs were checked for matches against a reference library of SARS-CoV-2-specific TCRs that had been generated using the MIRA antigen-specificity platform. Breadth was defined as the fraction of unique TCRs that were SARS-CoV-2-associated. Depth was defined as the fraction of total T cells that were SARS-CoV-2-associated. Each spike-specific TCR was assigned to its reactive spike region and to a CD4 or CD8 class using the MIRA data. Log10-transformed breadth and depth values were compared by one-way ANOVA with Sidak's multiple comparisons tests. As stored in TCRdb, this immuneACCESS dataset retains in-frame rearrangements with V and J assigned. A fraction of the clones does not appear; measured against another copy, unresolved V genes explain less than half of the discrepancy, and the remainder lacks a known reason. The V and J calls and the clone size are those of that table, but D and trimming were determined from the DNA. The table for this sample lists some 120,000 clones; about 87% of them were counted only once. 10% of the sample is held by the ten biggest clonotypes.

Recombination joined TRBV29-1 with TRBJ1-5, with TRBD1 as a weak D call on 5 bases. The origin of this receptor is an adult in good health. Here the sequenced sample was peripheral blood, taken on day 0 of AZD1222 vaccination. This receptor has the CDR3 CSAREVGDQPQHF. The sequenced DNA: TGCAGCGCCAGGGAGGTGGGGGATCAGCCCCAGCATTTT.